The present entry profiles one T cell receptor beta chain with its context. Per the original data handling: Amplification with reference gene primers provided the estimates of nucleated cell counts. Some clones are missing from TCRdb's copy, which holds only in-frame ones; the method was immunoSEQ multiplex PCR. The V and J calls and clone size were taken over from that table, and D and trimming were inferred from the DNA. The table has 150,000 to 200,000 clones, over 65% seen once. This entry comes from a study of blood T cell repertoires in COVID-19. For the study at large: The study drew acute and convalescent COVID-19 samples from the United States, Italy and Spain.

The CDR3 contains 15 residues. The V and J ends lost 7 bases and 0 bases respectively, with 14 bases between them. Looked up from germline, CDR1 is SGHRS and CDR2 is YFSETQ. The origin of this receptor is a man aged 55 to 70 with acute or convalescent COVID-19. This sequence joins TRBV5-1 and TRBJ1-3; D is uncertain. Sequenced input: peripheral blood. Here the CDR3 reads CASARDTNSGNTIYF. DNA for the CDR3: TGCGCCAGCGCACGAGACACAAACTCTGGAAACACCATATATTTT.